This T cell receptor (beta chain) was found in a study of spatial heterogeneity in lung cancer. Turning to the study itself: Alpha-chain detections were consistently fewer than beta-chain detections among the sequences.

Noted time point: blood at routine non-recurrence follow-up after resection. On this clonotype itself: Germline is not matched at one junction end, which may reflect a read error.

TCRdb fed the 5' RACE reads into MiXCR, producing one record per CDR3 protein. The sample has approximately 100,000 distinct CDR3 sequences; just under 20% are singletons. The CDR3 runs 13 residues. Per germline, CDR1 DFQATT and CDR2 SNEGSKA (reference sequence). Sequencing used PBMCs, obtained at follow-up. The J gene is TRBJ1-2, the V gene TRBV20-1; the D gene is possibly TRBD1 (6 bases). This receptor was identified in a male donor with early-stage non-small cell lung cancer. CDR3 DNA: TGCAGTGCTTCGGACAGAGGGACCATCTTTCGCTCCTTC. Protein product: CSASDRGTIFRSF.